The sample holds many counts of the clone carrying this T cell receptor beta chain. What it binds is not known. TCRdb called the reads again in MiXCR, with one record for every CDR3 protein. The repertoire holds around 440,000 distinct CDR3 sequences, approximately 10% seen once, with about a tenth in the top ten. The germline CDR1 and CDR2 sequences are SGHRS and YFSETQ. V was cut by 0 bases and J by 1 base, with 8 bases left in between. The CDR3 spans 15 residues. These data are taken from a study of T cell repertoires in cytomegalovirus infection. Points from the study as a whole: What dominated the ex vivo response were HLA-C-restricted CMV-specific TCR beta clonotypes.

The V gene is TRBV5-1, the J gene TRBJ1-3, with a tentative D call TRBD1 (5 bases). The sample taken for sequencing was PBMCs. The sequence came from a human donor in good health (CMV status not recorded). Some clones in this sample may be carry-over from other donors' samples. CDR3 residues: CASSLGGASGNTIYF. For the CDR3, the DNA is TGCGCCAGCAGCTTGGGAGGGGCTTCTGGAAACACCATATATTTT.